The rows below give T cell receptor beta chains drawn from one sample of a study of T cell clones after liver transplantation. Assay used: immunoSEQ multiplex PCR; TCRdb lists only in-frame clones, some missing. There are 95,000 to 130,000 clones in the sample; around nine tenths occur only once, and around 0.86% lies in the top ten. The sample in question was CD4+ T cells from blood, obtained 12 months after liver transplant. These receptors all stem from a human patient who received a liver transplant. Some T cells could come from the graft donor. The CDR3 runs from the conserved cysteine through the conserved F or W. Fields, in order: V gene, J gene, CDR3 length, D gene, clone size, CDR3 DNA, CDR3 protein. The D gene is left open where the match is weak. Where a row states a size, it is once, few, many or the class of an expanded clone; other rows omit it.

v_gene: TRBV30
j_gene: TRBJ1-5
len: 13
d_gene: TRBD1
abundance: NA
CDR3nt: TGTGCCTGGGACAGGGGCAACAATCAGCCCCAGCATTTT
CDR3aa: CAWDRGNNQPQHF

v_gene: TRBV5-6
j_gene: TRBJ1-6
len: 15
d_gene: NA
abundance: few
CDR3nt: TGTGCCAGCAGCTCCCGGGTCTTTAGGGATTCACCCCTCCACTTT
CDR3aa: CASSSRVFRDSPLHF

v_gene: TRBV5-1
j_gene: TRBJ2-2
len: 14
d_gene: NA
abundance: NA
CDR3nt: TGCGCCAGCAGCTTGGTTTCTGATACCGGGGAGCTGTTTTTT
CDR3aa: CASSLVSDTGELFF

v_gene: TRBV6-1
j_gene: TRBJ2-5
len: 16
d_gene: NA
abundance: NA
CDR3nt: TGTGCCAGCAGTGAAGGGGCCAGGGAAGGCCAAGAGACCCAGTACTTC
CDR3aa: CASSEGAREGQETQYF

v_gene: TRBV10-3
j_gene: TRBJ1-1
len: 16
d_gene: TRBD1
abundance: once
CDR3nt: TGTGCCATCAGGGGACAGGGTCTATCCGTGAACACTGAAGCTTTCTTT
CDR3aa: CAIRGQGLSVNTEAFF

v_gene: TRBV21-1
j_gene: TRBJ1-5
len: 19
d_gene: NA
abundance: NA
CDR3nt: TGTGCCAGCAGCCAGGGGGTTGGACAGGGAGGGGATAGCAATCAGCCCCAGCATTTT
CDR3aa: CASSQGVGQGGDSNQPQHF

v_gene: TRBV7-9
j_gene: TRBJ2-1
len: 15
d_gene: NA
abundance: NA
CDR3nt: TGTGCCAGCAGCTTAGCGGGAGTTTTCGACAATGAGCAGTTCTTC
CDR3aa: CASSLAGVFDNEQFF

v_gene: TRBV16
j_gene: TRBJ1-2
len: 13
d_gene: TRBD1
abundance: NA
CDR3nt: TGTGCCAGCAGCCTGACAGGGCCTTATGGCTACACCTTC
CDR3aa: CASSLTGPYGYTF

v_gene: TRBV9
j_gene: TRBJ2-7
len: 15
d_gene: NA
abundance: NA
CDR3nt: TGTGCCAGCAGCGTAGGAGGGAGGCTCCAGAACGAGCAGTACTTC
CDR3aa: CASSVGGRLQNEQYF

v_gene: TRBV6-1
j_gene: TRBJ1-5
len: 14
d_gene: NA
abundance: NA
CDR3nt: TGTGCCAGCAGTGAAAGGCCTGATTATCAGCCCCAGCATTTT
CDR3aa: CASSERPDYQPQHF

v_gene: TRBV10-3
j_gene: TRBJ2-6
len: 15
d_gene: NA
abundance: NA
CDR3nt: TGTGCCATCAGTGAAAGCCTCTCTGGGGCCAACGTCCTGACTTTC
CDR3aa: CAISESLSGANVLTF

v_gene: TRBV27
j_gene: TRBJ2-7
len: 14
d_gene: NA
abundance: NA
CDR3nt: TGTGCCAGCAGTTTATCGACTCACTCCTACGAGCAGTACTTC
CDR3aa: CASSLSTHSYEQYF

v_gene: TRBV6-7
j_gene: TRBJ1-5
len: 18
d_gene: NA
abundance: few
CDR3nt: TGTGCCAGCAGTTACGGTGGGCGGTTCCCAAAGGCCAATCAGCCCCAGCATTTT
CDR3aa: CASSYGGRFPKANQPQHF

v_gene: TRBV29-1
j_gene: TRBJ2-7
len: 11
d_gene: NA
abundance: medium-sized
CDR3nt: TGCAGCGTTGGGCACACTGGGGAGCAGTACTTC
CDR3aa: CSVGHTGEQYF

v_gene: TRBV29-1
j_gene: TRBJ1-1
len: 13
d_gene: TRBD1
abundance: NA
CDR3nt: TGCAGCGTTGTTCAGGGGGGGAACACTGAAGCTTTCTTT
CDR3aa: CSVVQGGNTEAFF

v_gene: TRBV12-5
j_gene: TRBJ2-7
len: 17
d_gene: TRBD1
abundance: NA
CDR3nt: TGTGCTAGTGGTTTGGCCTTAGGGACAGGCGTCTCCTACGAGCAGTACTTC
CDR3aa: CASGLALGTGVSYEQYF

v_gene: TRBV28
j_gene: TRBJ1-5
len: 16
d_gene: TRBD1
abundance: NA
CDR3nt: TGTGCCAGCAGTTTCGGCACAGGGGGCGGAGGTCAGCCCCAGCATTTT
CDR3aa: CASSFGTGGGGQPQHF

v_gene: TRBV9
j_gene: TRBJ2-6
len: 17
d_gene: NA
abundance: NA
CDR3nt: TGTGCCAGCAATGTCGGGCCGATCCACTCTGGGGCCAACGTCCTGACTTTC
CDR3aa: CASNVGPIHSGANVLTF

v_gene: TRBV11-3
j_gene: TRBJ2-5
len: 12
d_gene: NA
abundance: NA
CDR3nt: TGTGCCAGCAGCACCGGGCGAGAGACCCAGTACTTC
CDR3aa: CASSTGRETQYF

v_gene: TRBV5-4
j_gene: TRBJ1-1
len: 14
d_gene: NA
abundance: NA
CDR3nt: TGTGCCAGCAGCTTGGCCAGGGCAGGTGCTGAAGCTTTCTTT
CDR3aa: CASSLARAGAEAFF

v_gene: TRBV29-1
j_gene: TRBJ2-1
len: 15
d_gene: NA
abundance: NA
CDR3nt: TGCAGCGTTGAAGCTCTAACTAGTAACTACAATGAGCAGTTCTTC
CDR3aa: CSVEALTSNYNEQFF

v_gene: TRBV2
j_gene: TRBJ1-1
len: 14
d_gene: TRBD1
abundance: NA
CDR3nt: TGTGCCAGCAAAGAACAGGGGCCTACGGCTGAAGCTTTCTTT
CDR3aa: CASKEQGPTAEAFF

v_gene: TRBV29-1
j_gene: TRBJ1-5
len: 12
d_gene: TRBD1
abundance: once
CDR3nt: TGCAGCGTTACGGACAGGGATCAGCCCCAGCATTTT
CDR3aa: CSVTDRDQPQHF